This T cell receptor (beta chain) was sequenced for a study of cytomegalovirus exposure and HLA in healthy donors. This clone showed up just a few times. As yet, its antigen is unknown. General observations from the study: Previous analysis showed most TCR beta V segments were productive about 90% or about 30% of the time.

PCR primers comprised 60 Vbeta and 13 Jbeta primers. Profiling relied on immunoSEQ multiplex PCR, and the TCRdb table lists in-frame clones only, not all of them. The table lists about 210,000 clones, around four fifths of them singletons. The CDR3 totals 14 residues. With 4 bases clipped from V and 5 bases from J, the junction kept 7 bases outside the gene matches. Germline V gene sequence: CDR1 SGHRS, CDR2 YFSETQ. Sequencing input: PBMCs. This TCR was recovered from a middle-aged man in good health and CMV-seropositive. The gene calls are TRBV5-1 and TRBJ2-7, with 9 bases aligning to TRBD2. Here the CDR3 reads CASSERGLANEQYF. CDR3 DNA sequence: TGCGCCAGCAGCGAACGAGGACTAGCGAACGAGCAGTACTTC.